This entry describes one T cell receptor (beta chain). Its antigen is unknown. Profiling relied on immunoSEQ multiplex PCR, and the TCRdb table lists in-frame clones only, not all of them. The sample has approximately 330,000 clones, roughly 92% seen once. The sample originates from a study of brain T cells in children with intractable seizures. Notes on the study in general: Patients' HCMV serostatus was unknown; virus specificity rests on CDR3 similarity alone. Pre-surgery blood may have been undersampled, hiding some clones.

CDR3 size: 16 residues. Germline loops: CDR1 SGHDT, CDR2 YYEEEE. Trimming took 3 bases from V and 4 from J; bases not matched to a gene: 7. Sample time point: blood from clinic visit 5 months post-surgery; TSC patient then seizure free. Surgery cases with the highest brain T cell transcript signatures were chosen for sequencing. Here the sequenced sample was peripheral blood, taken around 5 months after surgery. The receptor was isolated from a boy younger than two with tuberous sclerosis and intractable seizures. The chain links TRBV5-6 to TRBJ2-2; 9 nucleotides line up with TRBD2. This CDR3 reads CASSSSAGGITGELFF. The CDR3, as DNA: TGTGCCAGCAGCTCATCAGCGGGGGGCATCACCGGGGAGCTGTTTTTT.